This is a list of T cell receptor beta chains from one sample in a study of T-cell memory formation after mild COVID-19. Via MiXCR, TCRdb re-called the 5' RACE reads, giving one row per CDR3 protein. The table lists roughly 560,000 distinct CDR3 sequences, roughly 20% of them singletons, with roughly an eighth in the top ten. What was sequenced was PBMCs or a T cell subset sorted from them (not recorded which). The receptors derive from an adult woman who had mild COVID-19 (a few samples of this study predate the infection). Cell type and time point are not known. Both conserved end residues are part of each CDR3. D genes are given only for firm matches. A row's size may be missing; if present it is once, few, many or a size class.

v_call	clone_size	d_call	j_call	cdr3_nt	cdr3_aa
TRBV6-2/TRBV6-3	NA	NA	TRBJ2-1	TGTGCCAGCAGATCGGCGGAAGTTGGTTTCTACAATGAGCAGTTCTTC	CASRSAEVGFYNEQFF
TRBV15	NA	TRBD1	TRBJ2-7	TGTGCCACCAGCCCAAGGAATGACAGGGCCGAGCAGTACTTC	CATSPRNDRAEQYF
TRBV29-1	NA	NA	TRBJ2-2	TGCAGCGTTGAAGGGGAGCAGACTAACACCGGGGAGCTGTTTTTT	CSVEGEQTNTGELFF
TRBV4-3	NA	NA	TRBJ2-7	TGCGCCAGCAGCCAAGATCGAGGCGAGCGCGAGCAGTACTTC	CASSQDRGEREQYF
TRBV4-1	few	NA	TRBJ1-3	TGCGCCAGCAGCCCCCCACAGGACTACTCTGGAAACACCATATATTTT	CASSPPQDYSGNTIYF
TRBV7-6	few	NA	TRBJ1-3	TGTGCCAGCAGCTTTAAGATGAGGGGTAGACCTGGAAACACCATATATTTT	CASSFKMRGRPGNTIYF
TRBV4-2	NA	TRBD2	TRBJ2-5	TGTGCCAGCAGCCAAGATGAAGCGGGAGGCGCCGAGACCCAGTACTTC	CASSQDEAGGAETQYF
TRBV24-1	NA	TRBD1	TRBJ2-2	TGTGCCACCAGTTGGGCAGGGGGGAACACCGGGGAGCTGTTTTTT	CATSWAGGNTGELFF
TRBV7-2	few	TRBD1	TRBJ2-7	TGTGCCAGCAGCTTTGACAGGGGGCGGAACTACGAGCAGTACTTC	CASSFDRGRNYEQYF
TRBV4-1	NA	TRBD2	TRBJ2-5	TGCGCCAGCAGCCAAGAAGTAGTAGCGGGGGGCGGGGAGACCCAGTACTTC	CASSQEVVAGGGETQYF
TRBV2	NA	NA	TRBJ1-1	TGTGCCGTCCCGGAGGGAACTGAAGCTTTCTTT	CAVPEGTEAFF
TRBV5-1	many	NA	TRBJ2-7	TGCGCCAGCAGCTTGCCCAGCTCCTACGAGCAGTACTTC	CASSLPSSYEQYF
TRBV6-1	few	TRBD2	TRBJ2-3	TGTGCCAGCAGTCCCGGACTAGCGGGAACTACGGATACGCAGTATTTT	CASSPGLAGTTDTQYF
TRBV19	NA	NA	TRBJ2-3	TGTGCCAGTAGTATTGGCCCGCCGAGACTCACAGATACGCAGTATTTT	CASSIGPPRLTDTQYF
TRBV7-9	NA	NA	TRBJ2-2	TGTGCCAGCATCGGTGCCCAGGAGCTCACCGCGAACACCGGGGAGCTGTTTTTT	CASIGAQELTANTGELFF
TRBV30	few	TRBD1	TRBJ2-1	TGTGCCTGGAGGGGACAGACGAGCTCCTACAATGAGCAGTTCTTC	CAWRGQTSSYNEQFF
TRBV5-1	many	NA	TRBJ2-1	TGCGCCAGCAGCTTAGGTACCTCCTACAATGAGCAGTTCTTC	CASSLGTSYNEQFF
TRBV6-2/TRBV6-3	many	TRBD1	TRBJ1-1	TGTGCCAGCAGGGACAGGGTCACTGAAGCTTTCTTT	CASRDRVTEAFF
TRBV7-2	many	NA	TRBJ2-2	TGTGCCAGCAGCTTAGTGCATACCGGGGAGCTGTTTTTT	CASSLVHTGELFF
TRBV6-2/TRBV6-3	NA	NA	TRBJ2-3	TGTGCCAGCAGTTACTCGAAGACATGGCTAGATACGCAGTATTTT	CASSYSKTWLDTQYF
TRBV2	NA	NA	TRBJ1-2	TGTGCCAGCAGTGAACGGACTAACTATGGCTACACCTTC	CASSERTNYGYTF
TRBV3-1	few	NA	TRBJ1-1	TGTGCCAGCAGCCAAGGATACTTGAACACTGAAGCTTTCTTT	CASSQGYLNTEAFF
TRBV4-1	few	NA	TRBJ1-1	TGCGCCAGCAGCCAATCCCCGACTGGGAACACTGAAGCTTTCTTT	CASSQSPTGNTEAFF
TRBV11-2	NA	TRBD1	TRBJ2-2	TGTGCCAGCAGCTTCACGACGGGACAGGCGACCGGGGAGCTGTTTTTT	CASSFTTGQATGELFF
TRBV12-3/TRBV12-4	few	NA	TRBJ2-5	TGTGCCAGCAGTTTAGAACCGCCAGAGAGGGAGACCCAGTACTTC	CASSLEPPERETQYF
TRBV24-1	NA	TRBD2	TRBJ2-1	TGTGCCACCAGTGGGACTAGCGCAAGGAGCTCCTACAATGAGCAGTTCTTC	CATSGTSARSSYNEQFF
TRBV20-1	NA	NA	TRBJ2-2	TGCAGGGGGCGGGACAGCAACACCGGGGAGCTGTTTTTT	CRGRDSNTGELFF
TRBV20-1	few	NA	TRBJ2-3	TGCAGTGCTAAGCTGGGAGATACGCAGTATTTT	CSAKLGDTQYF
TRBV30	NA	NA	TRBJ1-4	TGTGCCTGGAGGGCAAATGAAAAACTGTTTTTT	CAWRANEKLFF
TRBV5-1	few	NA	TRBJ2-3	TGCGCCAGCAGCTTGGGGACCGGGGAGGGCACAGATACGCAGTATTTT	CASSLGTGEGTDTQYF
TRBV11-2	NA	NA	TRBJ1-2	TGTGCCAGCAGCTCAGGAGGGGTTATAACCTATGGCTACACCTTC	CASSSGGVITYGYTF
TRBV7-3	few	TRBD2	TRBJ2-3	TGTGCCAGCAGCTTAACGCGGGGACTAGCGGGAGGGCCTCGAGGCACAGATACGCAGTATTTT	CASSLTRGLAGGPRGTDTQYF
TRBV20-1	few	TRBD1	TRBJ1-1	TGCAGTGCTAGGGGAGAGACAGGGACCTACACTGAAGCTTTCTTT	CSARGETGTYTEAFF
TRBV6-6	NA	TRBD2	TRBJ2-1	TGTGCCAGCAGTTACGGAATCGGGGGGGGGCAGTTCTTC	CASSYGIGGGQFF
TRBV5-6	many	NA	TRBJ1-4	TGTGCCAGCAGCTTGGGACCGGGGGCGACTAATGAAAAACTGTTTTTT	CASSLGPGATNEKLFF
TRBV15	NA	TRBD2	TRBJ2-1	TGTGCCACCAGCCTTACTAGCGGGGGACCCTCTTGGCAGTTCTTC	CATSLTSGGPSWQFF
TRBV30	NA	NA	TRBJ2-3	TGTGCCTGGAGTCGACAGTCGACAGATACGCAGTATTTT	CAWSRQSTDTQYF
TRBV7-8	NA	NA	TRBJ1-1	TGTGCCAGCAGCTTAGCGGGGACCACTTCAGCTTTCTTT	CASSLAGTTSAFF
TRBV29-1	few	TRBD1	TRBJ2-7	TGCAGCGTTGAAGTCGCCGACAGGGGAGGCCCCTACGAGCAGTACTTC	CSVEVADRGGPYEQYF
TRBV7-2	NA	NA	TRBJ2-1	TGTGCCAGCAGCTTACTAGCAGACTACAATGAGCAGTTCTTC	CASSLLADYNEQFF
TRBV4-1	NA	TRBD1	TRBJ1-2	TGCGCCAGCAGCCTGGGGACAGGAGGCGCCCCCGGCTATGGCTACACCTTC	CASSLGTGGAPGYGYTF
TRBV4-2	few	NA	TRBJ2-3	TGTGCCAGCACGGACGGCCCACAGTCCTTCACAGATACGCAGTATTTT	CASTDGPQSFTDTQYF
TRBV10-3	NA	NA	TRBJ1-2	TGTGCCACCACGGGAGTCTATGCCTCTAACTATGGCTACACCTTC	CATTGVYASNYGYTF
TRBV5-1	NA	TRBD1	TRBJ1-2	TGCGCCAGCAATGGACAGGGGTCCAACTATGGCTACACCTTC	CASNGQGSNYGYTF
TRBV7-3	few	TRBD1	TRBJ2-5	TGTGCCAGCAGCTCACAGCAGGGGGCAAAGACCCAGTACTTC	CASSSQQGAKTQYF